This T cell receptor (beta chain) was captured by sequencing in a study of blood T cell repertoires in COVID-19. Background on the study: Acute and convalescent COVID-19 samples came from the United States, Italy and Spain. T cells, B-cell-depleted T cells, or PBMCs supplied cDNA or gDNA.

TCRdb keeps only in-frame clones here, not all; method: immunoSEQ multiplex PCR. The sample yields under 350,000 clones, roughly 86% seen once. The V and J ends lost 4 bases and 2 bases, in that order; junction bases with no gene match: 7. CDR3 length equals 17 residues. Germline V gene lookup returns CDR1 LGHDT and CDR2 YNNKEL (reference sequence). Participants reported their clinical history, and cohort assignment relied on those reports. Donors in Cohort 3 who had recovered were those with two negative PCRs, healthcare professional clearance, or resolution of their symptoms. The genes are TRBV3-1 (or the pseudogene TRBV3-2) and TRBJ2-2; 10 positions match TRBD2. The material sequenced was PBMCs or T cells enriched from blood (not recorded which). The sequence came from a woman between 18 and 29 years old who had recovered from COVID-19. Here the CDR3 reads CASSREREGANTGELFF. The CDR3 DNA is TGTGCCAGCAGCCGCGAGCGGGAGGGAGCTAACACCGGGGAGCTGTTTTTT.